This T cell receptor (beta chain) was obtained from a study of T cells in Graves' hyperthyroidism and ophthalmopathy. The CDR3 extends over 15 amino acids. V lost 3 bases, J lost 4 bases, and 6 bases stayed unmatched. Germline V gene lookup returns CDR1 SGHTA and CDR2 FQGNSA. Points from the study as a whole: Among clonotypes expanded in thyroid above 0.001, most were also found in blood.

This clonotype has at least ten counts. The antigen is not known. From RNA transcripts, TCR beta CDR3 regions were amplified. Initially, a first-round RT-PCR of the TCR CDR3 employed the HTBI primer set. TCRdb recomputed calls from the multiplex PCR reads with MiXCR, one row per CDR3 protein. The data hold a few hundred thousand distinct CDR3 sequences, with around 46% observed a single time. Newly diagnosed patients aged 18 to 65 had hyperthyroidism of under 2 months' duration. The study left out patients who had uncontrolled infection, other autoimmune disease, pregnancy or lactation. Clinical symptoms, serum thyroxine and TRAb, thyroid ultrasound and orbital computed tomography together formed the diagnostic basis.

The sequence was collected from a woman aged 18-30 years with Graves' hyperthyroidism. Input material: peripheral blood or thyroid tissue (not recorded which). The rearrangement links TRBV7-2 to TRBJ1-5; 7 bases map to TRBD1. CDR3: CASSFFGTENQPQHF. CDR3 sequence (DNA): TGTGCCAGCAGCTTTTTTGGGACAGAAAATCAGCCCCAGCATTTT.